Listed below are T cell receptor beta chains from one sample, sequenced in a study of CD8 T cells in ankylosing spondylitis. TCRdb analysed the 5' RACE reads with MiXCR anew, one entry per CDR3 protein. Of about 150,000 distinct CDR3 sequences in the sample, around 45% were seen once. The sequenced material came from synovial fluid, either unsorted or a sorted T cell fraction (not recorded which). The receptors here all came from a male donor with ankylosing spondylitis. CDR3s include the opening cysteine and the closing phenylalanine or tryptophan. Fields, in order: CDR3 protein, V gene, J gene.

CASSLDLRASGRPGELFF,TRBV11-2,TRBJ2-2
CSVEREASGIYEQYF,TRBV29-1,TRBJ2-7
CSASFYLGTQYF,TRBV20-1,TRBJ2-5
CASSPGLGGNTDTQYF,TRBV9,TRBJ2-3
CSASVGRGAYEQYF,TRBV20-1,TRBJ2-7
CASSLSADTQYF,TRBV5-1,TRBJ2-3
CASSKTGGAYEQYF,TRBV28,TRBJ2-7
CASSLTGEEETQYF,TRBV11-2,TRBJ2-5
CASSPGTTGWYTEAFF,TRBV28,TRBJ1-1
CASSFQYRGNTEAFF,TRBV27,TRBJ1-1
CASSPMYSAYEQYF,TRBV27,TRBJ2-7
CASSVTGALNQPQHF,TRBV6-2/TRBV6-3,TRBJ1-5
CASSFGGSGNTIYF,TRBV12-3/TRBV12-4,TRBJ1-3
CASSPLSTWAPDTQYF,TRBV12-3/TRBV12-4,TRBJ2-3
CASTTSGRAGDEQYF,TRBV9,TRBJ2-7
CASTTIKLGQSTSTDTQYF,TRBV28,TRBJ2-3
CASSLSPDSPNQPQHF,TRBV28,TRBJ1-5
CASSLQGEFYEQYF,TRBV27,TRBJ2-7
CASSYSSRMGSYEQYF,TRBV6-2/TRBV6-3,TRBJ2-7
CASGAWGIDEQFF,TRBV12-3/TRBV12-4,TRBJ2-1
CATGTGVTYNEQFF,TRBV7-9,TRBJ2-1
CASSLVPSDRGRDGYTF,TRBV7-2,TRBJ1-2
CASSLVGHRGNIQYF,TRBV11-1,TRBJ2-4
CASSQDRMVSYEQYF,TRBV4-3,TRBJ2-7
CASRSTGGANVLTF,TRBV27,TRBJ2-6
CASSSTVRASGRKETQYF,TRBV28,TRBJ2-5
CSAPVRGRFYEQYF,TRBV20-1,TRBJ2-7
CASSLLTGQGRETQYF,TRBV7-8,TRBJ2-5
CASSQDLGYTF,TRBV4-1,TRBJ1-2
CSGGGLGGYNEQFF,TRBV20-1,TRBJ2-1
CASSLVRASSYNEQFF,TRBV5-1,TRBJ2-1
CASSLAGTGSSPLHF,TRBV7-6,TRBJ1-6
CASSLGRTGERGFEAFF,TRBV7-9,TRBJ1-1
CASSHPRGNGYGYTF,TRBV4-1,TRBJ1-2
CASSSLGTAQETQYF,TRBV9,TRBJ2-5
CASRGQNKETQYF,TRBV12-3/TRBV12-4,TRBJ2-5
CASSRTSGRGSSYNEQFF,TRBV11-1,TRBJ2-1
CASSPLRGGEQYF,TRBV4-1,TRBJ2-7
CSIGGQGYTDTQYF,TRBV29-1,TRBJ2-3
CASSPGVSGNTIYF,TRBV5-6,TRBJ1-3
CSVTTWGEAFF,TRBV29-1,TRBJ1-1
CASSFRDEQFF,TRBV11-2,TRBJ2-1
CSVDVGHRDSYGYTF,TRBV29-1,TRBJ1-2
CASSLTGTGDYGYTF,TRBV6-1,TRBJ1-2
CASSEESQGLQYF,TRBV6-1,TRBJ2-4
CASSPPGGNYGYTF,TRBV4-1,TRBJ1-2